The present entry profiles one TCR beta chain with its context. The antigen is undetermined. Germline values: CDR1 SGHAT, CDR2 FQNNGV. The CDR3 totals 17 residues. After removal of 5 bases from V and 0 bases from J, the junction contained 10 bases not matched to a gene. These data come from a study of OX40 agonist ivuxolimab in advanced cancers. Turning to the study itself: The mean age was about 57 years, ranging from about 20 to 79, with approximately 85% of participants male.

Study-wide findings and caveats: Individuals who were partial responders at 0.1-3.0 mg/kg had clonal expansion that ranked among the lowest.

The repertoire was sequenced with immunoSEQ multiplex PCR; TCRdb's copy has only in-frame clones and lacks some. The top ten hold more than 0.5% of the sample, which has over 65,000 clones, 70% to 85% seen once. Sample: CD4+ or CD8+ T cells sorted from blood, taken in a trial of the OX40 agonist ivuxolimab. The rearrangement links TRBV11-2 to TRBJ1-3; TRBD1 matches 7 bases. The TCR was taken from an adult with an advanced solid tumor such as melanoma, head and neck, liver or kidney cancer. The CDR3 spells CASSIRQGGRSGNTIYF. Written as DNA, the CDR3 is TGTGCCAGCAGCATAAGACAGGGTGGTCGCTCTGGAAACACCATATATTTT.